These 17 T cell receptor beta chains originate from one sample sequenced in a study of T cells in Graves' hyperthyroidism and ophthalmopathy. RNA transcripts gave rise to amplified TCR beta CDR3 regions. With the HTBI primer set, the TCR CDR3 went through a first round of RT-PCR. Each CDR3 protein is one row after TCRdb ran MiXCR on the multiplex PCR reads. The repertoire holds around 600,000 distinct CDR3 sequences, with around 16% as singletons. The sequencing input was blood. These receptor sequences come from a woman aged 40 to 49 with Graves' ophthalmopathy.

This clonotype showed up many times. In DNA form, the CDR3 reads TGTGCCTGGAGTGGACAGGTGAACACTGAAGCTTTCTTT. Translation: CAWSGQVNTEAFF. The V call is TRBV30, the J call TRBJ1-1; possible D gene TRBD1, 6 bases. The CDR3 is 13 residues long. The germline V gene encodes CDR1 GTSNPN and CDR2 SVGIG (reference sequence). V dropped 1 base and J dropped 0 bases, with 6 bases sitting between them.

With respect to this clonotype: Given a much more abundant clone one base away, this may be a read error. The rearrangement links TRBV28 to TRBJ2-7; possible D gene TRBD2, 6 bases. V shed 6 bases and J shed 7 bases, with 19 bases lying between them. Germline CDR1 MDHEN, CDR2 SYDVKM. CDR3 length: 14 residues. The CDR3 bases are TGTGCCAGCAGCCAAAGAGGAGGGCCGGGAGAGCAGTACGTC. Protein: CASSQRGGPGEQYV.

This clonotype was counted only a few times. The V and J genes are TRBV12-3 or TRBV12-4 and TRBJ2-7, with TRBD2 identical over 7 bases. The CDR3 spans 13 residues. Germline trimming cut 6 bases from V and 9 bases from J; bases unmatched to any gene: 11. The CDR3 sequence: CASSLMFGGGQYF. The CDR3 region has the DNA TGTGCCAGCAGCCTCATGTTTGGGGGGGGGCAGTACTTC.

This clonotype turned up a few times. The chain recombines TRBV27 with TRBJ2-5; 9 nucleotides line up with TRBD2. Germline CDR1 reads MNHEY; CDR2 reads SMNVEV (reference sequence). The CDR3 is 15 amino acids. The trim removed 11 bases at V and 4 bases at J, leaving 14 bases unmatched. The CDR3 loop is CASRGRALISETQYF. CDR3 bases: TGTGCCTCCCGCGGGAGGGCCTTGATTTCAGAGACCCAGTACTTC.

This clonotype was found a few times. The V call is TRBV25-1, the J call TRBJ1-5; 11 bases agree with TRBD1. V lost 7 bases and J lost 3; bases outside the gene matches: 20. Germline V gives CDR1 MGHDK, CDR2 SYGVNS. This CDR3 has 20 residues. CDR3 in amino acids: CASKPGQGEIWVQPNQPQHF. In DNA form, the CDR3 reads TGTGCCAGCAAGCCGGGACAGGGGGAAATTTGGGTCCAACCCAATCAGCCCCAGCATTTT.

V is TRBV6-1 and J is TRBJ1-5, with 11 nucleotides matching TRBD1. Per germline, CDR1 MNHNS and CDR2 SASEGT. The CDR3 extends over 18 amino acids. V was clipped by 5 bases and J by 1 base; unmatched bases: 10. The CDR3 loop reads CASSRDRGRVWSNQPQHF. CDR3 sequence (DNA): TGTGCCAGCAGTCGGGACAGGGGGAGGGTGTGGAGCAATCAGCCCCAGCATTTT.

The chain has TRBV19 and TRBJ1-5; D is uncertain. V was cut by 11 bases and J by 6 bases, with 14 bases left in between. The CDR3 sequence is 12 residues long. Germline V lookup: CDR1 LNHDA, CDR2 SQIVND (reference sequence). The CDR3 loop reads CASRMGSQPQHF. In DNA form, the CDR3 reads TGTGCCTCGAGAATGGGGAGTCAGCCCCAGCATTTT. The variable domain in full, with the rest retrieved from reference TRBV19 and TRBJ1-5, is DGGITQSPKYLFRKEGQNVTLSCEQNLNHDAMYWYRQDPGQGLRLIYYSQIVNDFQKGDIAEGYSVSREKKESFPLTVTSAQKNPTAFYLCASRMGSQPQHFGDGTRLSIL.

CDR3 region: CASSSGTGPQSSYNEQFF. The CDR3 bases are TGTGCCAGCAGTTCCGGGACAGGGCCCCAGAGCTCCTACAATGAGCAGTTCTTC. The chain is built from TRBV28 and TRBJ2-1; 9 nucleotides match TRBD1. Trimming removed 4 bases from V and 0 bases from J; junction bases left unmatched: 10. The V gene's germline CDR1 is MDHEN and CDR2 SYDVKM. The CDR3 is 18 residues long.

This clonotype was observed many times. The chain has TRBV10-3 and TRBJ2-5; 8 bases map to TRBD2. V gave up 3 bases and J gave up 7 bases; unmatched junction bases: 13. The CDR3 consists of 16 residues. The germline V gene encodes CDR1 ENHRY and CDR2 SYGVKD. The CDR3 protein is CAISDVAGGPPGTQYF. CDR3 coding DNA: TGTGCCATCAGTGATGTGGCGGGGGGCCCGCCGGGGACCCAGTACTTC.

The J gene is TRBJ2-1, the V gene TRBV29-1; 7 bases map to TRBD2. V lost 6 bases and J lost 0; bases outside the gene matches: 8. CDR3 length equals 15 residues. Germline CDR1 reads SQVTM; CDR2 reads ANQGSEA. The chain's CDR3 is CSVTSGGRSYNEQFF. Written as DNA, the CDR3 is TGCAGCGTGACTTCGGGGGGACGCTCCTACAATGAGCAGTTCTTC.

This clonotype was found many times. Here the CDR3 reads CATSPTGDTQYF. CDR3 in DNA: TGTGCCACCTCCCCGACGGGGGATACGCAGTATTTT. This chain joins TRBV6-1 and TRBJ2-3; tentatively, D is TRBD2 (5 bases). CDR3 length equals 12 residues. V lost 10 bases to trimming and J lost 6 bases, with 14 bases between them. The germline gives CDR1 MNHNS, CDR2 SASEGT.

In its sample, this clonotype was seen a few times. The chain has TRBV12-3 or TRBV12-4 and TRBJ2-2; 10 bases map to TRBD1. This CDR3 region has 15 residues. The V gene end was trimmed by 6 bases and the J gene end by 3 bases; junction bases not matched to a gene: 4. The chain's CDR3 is CASSRQGAYTGELFF. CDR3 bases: TGTGCCAGCAGCAGACAGGGGGCCTACACCGGGGAGCTGTTTTTT.

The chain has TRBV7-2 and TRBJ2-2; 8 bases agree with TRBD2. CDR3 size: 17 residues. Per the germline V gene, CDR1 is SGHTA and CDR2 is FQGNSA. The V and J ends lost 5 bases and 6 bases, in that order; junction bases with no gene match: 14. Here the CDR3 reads CASSPSLGRARSGELFF. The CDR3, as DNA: TGTGCCAGCAGCCCTTCTCTCGGGAGGGCCCGGTCCGGGGAGCTGTTTTTT.

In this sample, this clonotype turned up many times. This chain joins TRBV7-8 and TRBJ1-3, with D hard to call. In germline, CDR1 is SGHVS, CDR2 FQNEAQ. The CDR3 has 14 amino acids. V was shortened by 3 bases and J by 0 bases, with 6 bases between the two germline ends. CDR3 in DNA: TGTGCCAGCAGCTTCGGGAGCTCTGGAAACACCATATATTTT. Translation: CASSFGSSGNTIYF.

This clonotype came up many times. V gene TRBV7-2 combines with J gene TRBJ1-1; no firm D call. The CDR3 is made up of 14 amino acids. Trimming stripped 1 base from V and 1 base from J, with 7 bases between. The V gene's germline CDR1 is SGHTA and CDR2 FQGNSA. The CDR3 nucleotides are TGTGCCAGCAGCTTAGGGTCTTGGAACACTGAAGCTTTCTTT. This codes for CASSLGSWNTEAFF.

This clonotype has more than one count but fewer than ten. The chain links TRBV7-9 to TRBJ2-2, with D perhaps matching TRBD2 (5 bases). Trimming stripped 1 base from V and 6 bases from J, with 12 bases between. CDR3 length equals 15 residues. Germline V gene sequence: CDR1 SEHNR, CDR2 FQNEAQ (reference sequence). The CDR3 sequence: CASSLGRTPAGELFF. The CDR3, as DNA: TGTGCCAGCAGCTTAGGGCGGACTCCGGCCGGGGAGCTGTTTTTT. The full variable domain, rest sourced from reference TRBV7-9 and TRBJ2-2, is DTGVSQNPRHKITKRGQNVTFRCDPISEHNRLYWYRQTLGQGPEFLTYFQNEAQLEKSRLLSDRFSAERPKGSFSTLEIQRTEQGDSAMYLCASSLGRTPAGELFFGEGSRLTVL.

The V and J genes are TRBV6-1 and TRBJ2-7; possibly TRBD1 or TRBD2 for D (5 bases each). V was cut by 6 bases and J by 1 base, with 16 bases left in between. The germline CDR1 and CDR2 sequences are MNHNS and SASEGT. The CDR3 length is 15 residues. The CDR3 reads CASRPERGRSYEQYF. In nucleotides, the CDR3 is TGTGCCAGCAGACCTGAGAGGGGCAGGTCCTACGAGCAGTACTTC.